This is a list of T cell receptor beta chains from one sample in a study of T-cell reconstitution after alpha-beta-depleted transplantation in children. TCRdb re-called the PCR reads through MiXCR, storing one row per CDR3 protein. The table records under 400,000 distinct CDR3 sequences, around 25% of them present only once. The specimen comprised PBMCs, mostly from graft donor cells, sampled 180 days after TCRalphabeta/CD19-depleted stem cell transplant. All receptors come from a male patient under 18 who had a stem cell transplant for acute lymphoblastic leukemia, so the T cells may come from the graft donor. CDR3s include the opening cysteine and the closing phenylalanine or tryptophan. The order of the fields is CDR3 DNA, CDR3 protein, clone size, D gene, V gene, J gene. D genes are given only for firm matches. The size of a clone is reported for some rows only, either as once, few or many, or as a class for expanded clones.

DNA: TGTGCCAGCAGCTGGCGACGGGGTCAAGAGACCCAGTACTTC
CDR3: CASSWRRGQETQYF
size: few
D: -
V: TRBV7-2
J: TRBJ2-5

DNA: TGTGCTAGTGGTGGGGACGGGTGGACCGGGGAGCTGTTTTTT
CDR3: CASGGDGWTGELFF
size: few
D: -
V: TRBV12-5
J: TRBJ2-2

DNA: TGTGCCAGCAGTTTAGTTCCCAGTCAAACGGACGAGCAGTACTTC
CDR3: CASSLVPSQTDEQYF
size: -
D: -
V: TRBV12-3/TRBV12-4
J: TRBJ2-7

DNA: TGCAGCGTTGGCGGGACTAGCGGGACGACTGTCTACAATGAGCAGTTCTTC
CDR3: CSVGGTSGTTVYNEQFF
size: -
D: TRBD2
V: TRBV29-1
J: TRBJ2-1

DNA: TGCGCCAGCAGCCAAAGTCTAGCGGGAGGGCCTAAATCCGGGGAGCTGTTTTTT
CDR3: CASSQSLAGGPKSGELFF
size: -
D: TRBD2
V: TRBV4-1
J: TRBJ2-2

DNA: TGTGCCAGCAGGCAGACAGGGAATGAGCAGTTCTTC
CDR3: CASRQTGNEQFF
size: -
D: TRBD1
V: TRBV28
J: TRBJ2-1

DNA: TGCAGTGCTATTGAGGGACTAGCCGGAAATGAGCAGTTCTTC
CDR3: CSAIEGLAGNEQFF
size: -
D: TRBD2
V: TRBV20-1
J: TRBJ2-1

DNA: TGCAGTGCTAGAGATGGGGAAAGGCTCTCCTACGAGCAGTACTTC
CDR3: CSARDGERLSYEQYF
size: -
D: -
V: TRBV20-1
J: TRBJ2-7

DNA: TGTGCCAGCAGTGACACCCTAGCGGGATCCACAGATACGCAGTATTTT
CDR3: CASSDTLAGSTDTQYF
size: few
D: TRBD2
V: TRBV2
J: TRBJ2-3

DNA: TGTGCCAGCAGTGAAGGACCTACTTATCTCACAGATACGCAGTATTTT
CDR3: CASSEGPTYLTDTQYF
size: -
D: -
V: TRBV25-1
J: TRBJ2-3

DNA: TGTGCCAGCAGTCACCGACTAGCGGGACGAGAGACCCAGTACTTC
CDR3: CASSHRLAGRETQYF
size: few
D: TRBD2
V: TRBV2
J: TRBJ2-5

DNA: TGTGCCAGCAGCCCTCACCCGGCTAGCGGGAGTATTTACAATGAGCAGTTCTTC
CDR3: CASSPHPASGSIYNEQFF
size: few
D: TRBD2
V: TRBV9
J: TRBJ2-1

DNA: TGCGCCAGCAGACTCCCGTCCGTCCAGGGAGCTGGAAACACCATATATTTT
CDR3: CASRLPSVQGAGNTIYF
size: -
D: -
V: TRBV10-1
J: TRBJ1-3

DNA: TGTGCCAGTATGGGGTTCCCGTACGAGCAGTACTTC
CDR3: CASMGFPYEQYF
size: -
D: -
V: TRBV19
J: TRBJ2-7

DNA: TGTGCCAGCAGTGAAGGGGCTTCTCCAAACACTGAAGCTTTCTTT
CDR3: CASSEGASPNTEAFF
size: -
D: -
V: TRBV6-1
J: TRBJ1-1

DNA: TGCGCCAGCAGCCGCCCTAGCGGGCCAAACAATGAGCAGTTCTTC
CDR3: CASSRPSGPNNEQFF
size: -
D: TRBD2
V: TRBV5-1
J: TRBJ2-1

DNA: TGTGCCAGCAGTTTAGTCCCCAGGGTCCCCGGGGCCAACGTCCTGACTTTC
CDR3: CASSLVPRVPGANVLTF
size: few
D: -
V: TRBV27
J: TRBJ2-6

DNA: TGCAGTGCTAGAATGGTAGAATTAGGCAATGAGCAGTTCTTC
CDR3: CSARMVELGNEQFF
size: -
D: -
V: TRBV20-1
J: TRBJ2-1

DNA: TGTGCCAGCAGCCAAGCAGGGGGGTCGGAGACCCAGTACTTC
CDR3: CASSQAGGSETQYF
size: -
D: -
V: TRBV7-2
J: TRBJ2-5

DNA: TGTGCCAGCAGCGTAACAGGGTTCGATACGCAGTATTTT
CDR3: CASSVTGFDTQYF
size: -
D: -
V: TRBV9
J: TRBJ2-3

DNA: TGTGCCAGCAGTGTCTCTAGCGGGAGTGCCGAGCAGTACTTC
CDR3: CASSVSSGSAEQYF
size: few
D: TRBD2
V: TRBV12-3/TRBV12-4
J: TRBJ2-7

DNA: TGCGCCAGCGATCTCAATCGGGAGGGGGGCTACAATGAGCAGTTCTTC
CDR3: CASDLNREGGYNEQFF
size: few
D: TRBD2
V: TRBV10-2
J: TRBJ2-1